The rows below give T cell receptor beta chains drawn from one sample of a study of blood T cell repertoires in COVID-19. Data came from immunoSEQ multiplex PCR; TCRdb stores just in-frame clones and leaves some out. The profile shows about 380,000 clones, more than 65% of them singletons. The sequenced sample was peripheral blood. All receptors come from a human donor with acute or convalescent COVID-19. The donor label of this sample is uncertain. Each CDR3 is given with its conserved first and last residue.

V gene: TRBV7-2; CDR3 protein: CASRRTSGRDKQYF
V gene: TRBV5-5; CDR3 protein: CASSSTGFTYNEQFF
V gene: TRBV11-2; CDR3 protein: CASSPGQGDIYNSPLHF
V gene: TRBV28; CDR3 protein: CASSRQGVNTIYF
V gene: TRBV3-1/TRBV3-2; CDR3 protein: CASSQGLEQFF
V gene: TRBV2; CDR3 protein: CASSRSVITEAFF
V gene: TRBV29-1; CDR3 protein: CSVSVGTPNTEAFF
V gene: TRBV6-5; CDR3 protein: CASSYGTGVVNTEAFF
V gene: TRBV14; CDR3 protein: CASSQAGRNTEAFF
V gene: TRBV24-1; CDR3 protein: CAAERLAGEAYEQYF
V gene: TRBV7-2; CDR3 protein: CASSYTGTSSNEQFF
V gene: TRBV3-1/TRBV3-2; CDR3 protein: CASSQVYLKGYTF
V gene: TRBV5-6; CDR3 protein: CASATPGDEQFF
V gene: TRBV30; CDR3 protein: CAWNRDRGNQPQHF
V gene: TRBV19; CDR3 protein: CASTTQGYNSPLHF
V gene: TRBV11-2; CDR3 protein: CASSRTGAGNTEAFF
V gene: TRBV5-8; CDR3 protein: CASSSMLTSGDETQYF
V gene: TRBV6-5; CDR3 protein: CASILQGSGNTIYF
V gene: TRBV19; CDR3 protein: CASSGTVETQYF
V gene: TRBV18; CDR3 protein: CASSRQGANTEAFF
V gene: TRBV5-1; CDR3 protein: CASSLVSGNGYTF
V gene: TRBV4-2; CDR3 protein: CASSLGQALGGYTF
V gene: TRBV5-8; CDR3 protein: CASSLGQEKNQPQHF
V gene: TRBV7-9; CDR3 protein: CASSLRTSYGYTF
V gene: TRBV20-1; CDR3 protein: CSAFLNYGYTF
V gene: TRBV2; CDR3 protein: CASSRGQGARNTEAFF
V gene: TRBV11-2; CDR3 protein: CASSRLGRNSYNEQFF
V gene: TRBV5-4; CDR3 protein: CASSLDRRETQYF
V gene: TRBV18; CDR3 protein: CASSPQGGGNTIYF
V gene: TRBV5-5; CDR3 protein: CASSLVPRGLGNTIYF
V gene: TRBV10-3; CDR3 protein: CAISPGLNSNQPQHF
V gene: TRBV30; CDR3 protein: CAWSVQGNQPQHF
V gene: TRBV7-9; CDR3 protein: CASSLGQGYGYTF
V gene: TRBV5-1; CDR3 protein: CASRQGFSYEQYF
V gene: TRBV18; CDR3 protein: CASSPPTRTASGANVLTF
V gene: TRBV5-4; CDR3 protein: CASSLDRDTEAFF
V gene: TRBV18; CDR3 protein: CASSRDRYNSPLHF
V gene: TRBV19; CDR3 protein: CASSIDRGSYGYTF
V gene: TRBV11-2; CDR3 protein: CASSQQASPLHF
V gene: TRBV5-6; CDR3 protein: CASSGRGRGYEQYF
V gene: TRBV11-2; CDR3 protein: CASSPPNTINYGYTF
V gene: TRBV5-6; CDR3 protein: CASSFWPSEQYF
V gene: TRBV18; CDR3 protein: CASSGQGLDTEAFF
V gene: TRBV30; CDR3 protein: CAWGTQGTTQYF
V gene: TRBV24-1; CDR3 protein: CATSDQYNEQFF
V gene: TRBV5-1; CDR3 protein: CASSLETGVFNEQYF
V gene: TRBV11-2; CDR3 protein: CASSLGREAEAFF
V gene: TRBV5-4; CDR3 protein: CASSLAWRNTEAFF
V gene: TRBV19; CDR3 protein: CASTTLDRGYNQPQHF
V gene: TRBV5-6; CDR3 protein: CASSFMARGDSPLHF